The sequence of this T cell receptor (beta chain) was determined in a study of blood T cell repertoires in COVID-19. About the research overall: Some COVID-19 samples were acute and others convalescent; all came from the United States, Italy and Spain. PBMCs, B-cell-depleted T cells, or T cells provided the cDNA or gDNA that made up the material.

Germline V lookup: CDR1 LNHDA, CDR2 SQIVND (reference sequence). The CDR3 length is 13 residues. V was clipped by 10 bases and J by 5 bases; unmatched bases: 10. Clones were sequenced by immunoSEQ multiplex PCR, and TCRdb holds only the in-frame ones, with some missing. The sample comprises about 170,000 clones, under 95% of which are singletons, and around 5% rests with the top ten. This clonotype was sampled from a man aged 18 to 35 with COVID-19, enrolled during active disease. Sample: peripheral blood. The V and J genes are TRBV19 and TRBJ2-7; TRBD2 agrees at 8 bases. The CDR3 region is CATIGTSLHEQYF. The CDR3 DNA is TGTGCCACCATTGGGACTAGTCTGCACGAGCAGTACTTC.